This T cell receptor beta chain was identified during a study of blood T cells in healthy people across ages. Overall study context: Capturing about one barcoded beta molecule per two T cells was achieved by template switching.

The CDR3 has 13 residues. Trimming took 7 bases from V and 1 from J, leaving 10 bases between them. Germline V CDR1 and CDR2: SNHLY, FYNNEI. Sample-barcoded 5' priming and a J-beta primer mix drove a second PCR of roughly 6 to 12 cycles. Each cDNA molecule, via a template-switch adaptor with 12 random nucleotides, was tagged. From the 5' RACE reads, TCRdb called clonotypes with MiXCR, one entry per CDR3 protein. The sample includes 600,000 to 1,000,000 distinct CDR3 sequences, roughly 50% seen only once; the top ten take 22%. This sequence joins TRBV2 and TRBJ1-1; D is uncertain. The specimen was blood. This sequence originates from a man between 25 and 39 years old in good health. The CDR3 is CASKREGNTEAFF. In nucleotides, the CDR3 is TGTGCCAGCAAGCGGGAGGGGAACACTGAAGCTTTCTTT.